Presented here are 12 T cell receptor beta chains from one specimen sequenced in a study of shared clonotypes between healthy human individuals. The naive CD8 fraction comprised CD45RO-negative cells positively selected for CCR7 and excluded terminally differentiated effector memory CD45RA+ cells. Clones were sequenced by immunoSEQ multiplex PCR, and TCRdb holds only the in-frame ones, with some missing. The sample records 1.5 million to 2.5 million clones, less than 95% being singletons. The material sequenced was naive CD8+ T cells sorted from blood. All receptors come from a man aged 18 to 29 in good health.

This chain joins TRBV2 and TRBJ1-1; the D is unclear. V lost 1 base to trimming and J lost 2 bases, with 8 bases between them. The CDR3 contains 14 residues. Germline V gives CDR1 SNHLY, CDR2 FYNNEI. The CDR3, as DNA: TGTGCCAGCAGTGAAGGGCAGATAAACACTGAAGCTTTCTTT. Translated: CASSEGQINTEAFF.

The table lists this clone with a count of one. The same CDR3 also results from other DNA sequences found in this sample. V and J are TRBV6-5 and TRBJ2-1; D possibly corresponds to TRBD2 (5 bases). The length of the CDR3 is 16 residues. Looked up from germline, CDR1 is MNHEY and CDR2 is SVGAGI. Trimming pared 0 bases from V and 1 base from J, leaving 10 bases between. The CDR3 sequence is CASSYSMGESYNEQFF. CDR3 sequence (DNA): TGTGCCAGCAGTTACTCGATGGGAGAATCCTACAATGAGCAGTTCTTC.

This chain uses TRBV4-3 with TRBJ2-1, with TRBD2 identical over 9 bases. The germline CDR1 and CDR2 sequences are LGHNA and YSLEER. The CDR3 has 17 residues. The J segment lost 3 bases and the V segment lost 0 bases, leaving 6 bases of the junction unmatched. The CDR3 here is CASSQEELAGNYNEQFF. DNA of the CDR3: TGCGCCAGCAGCCAAGAGGAGCTAGCGGGGAACTACAATGAGCAGTTCTTC.

The J gene is TRBJ1-2, the V gene TRBV27, with a possible D match to TRBD1 (5 bases). The CDR3 sequence is 14 residues long. Germline assignment: CDR1 MNHEY and CDR2 SMNVEV (reference sequence). The V gene lost 2 bases and the J gene lost 8 bases, with 15 bases spanning the gap. CDR3: CASSLRGAVGGYTF. The CDR3 DNA is TGTGCCAGCAGTTTAAGGGGCGCCGTCGGAGGCTACACCTTC.

This rearrangement joins TRBV6-5 to TRBJ2-7; 10 nucleotides line up with TRBD1. The junction had 4 bases not matched to a gene; V was cut back by 2 bases and J by 3 bases. The CDR3 runs 15 residues. Germline CDR1 is MNHEY and CDR2 is SVGAGI. CDR3 region: CASSYGTGAVYEQYF. DNA of the CDR3: TGTGCCAGCAGTTACGGGACAGGGGCCGTCTACGAGCAGTACTTC.

The chain has TRBV5-6 and TRBJ2-5; unclear D gene. This CDR3 spans 15 amino acids. CDR1 SGHDT and CDR2 YYEEEE come from the germline V gene. The V end was cut by 1 base, the J end by 5 bases, with 15 bases between. Here the CDR3 reads CASSLQMLGWETQYF. The CDR3 region has the DNA TGTGCCAGCAGCTTGCAAATGTTAGGCTGGGAGACCCAGTACTTC.

This chain connects TRBV13 to TRBJ2-2, with 8 nucleotides matching TRBD2. CDR3 size: 19 residues. In germline, CDR1 is PRHDT, CDR2 FYEKMQ (reference sequence). Trimming took 5 bases from V and 1 from J; bases not matched to a gene: 15. The CDR3 here is CASSEEGGAGGLNTGELFF. The CDR3 bases are TGTGCCAGCAGCGAGGAAGGTGGGGCGGGAGGACTGAACACCGGGGAGCTGTTTTTT.

V gene TRBV2 combines with J gene TRBJ2-1; 8 nucleotides align to TRBD2. The CDR3 spans 18 residues. Losses at the gene ends were 0 bases for V and 0 bases for J; bases not matched to a gene: 7. Germline-derived CDR1 and CDR2 are SNHLY and FYNNEI. The CDR3 here is CASSEALLAGGSYNEQFF. CDR3 in DNA: TGTGCCAGCAGTGAAGCGCTTCTAGCGGGTGGCTCCTACAATGAGCAGTTCTTC.

V usage is TRBV5-4 and J usage is TRBJ2-5, with TRBD2 as a possible D gene (6 bases). The V end was cut by 4 bases, the J end by 4 bases, with 26 bases between. Germline loops: CDR1 SGHNT, CDR2 YYREEE (reference sequence). This CDR3 region has 18 residues. In nucleotides, the CDR3 is TGTGCCAGCAGCCTAAAGATAGGGGTGGGATCCGGGGGAGAGACCCAGTACTTC. Amino acids: CASSLKIGVGSGGETQYF.

This chain joins TRBV5-4 and TRBJ1-1; TRBD1 aligns across 9 bases. V dropped 3 bases and J dropped 12; count of bases not matched to a gene: 6. Per the germline V gene, CDR1 is SGHNT and CDR2 is YYREEE (reference sequence). The CDR3 totals 12 residues. The CDR3 region has the DNA TGTGCCAGCAGCTCGCCGGGACAGGGAACTTTCTTT. Residues: CASSSPGQGTFF.

This clone appeared once. The CDR3 sequence is CASSWADSNSPLHF. In nucleotides, the CDR3 is TGTGCCAGCAGTTGGGCGGACAGTAATTCACCCCTCCACTTT. The J gene is TRBJ1-6, the V gene TRBV6-6, with D perhaps TRBD1 (6 bases). The CDR3 length is 14 residues. Trimming took 4 bases from V and 6 from J, leaving 10 bases between them. Germline V CDR1 and CDR2: MNHNY, SVGAGI (reference sequence).

This sequence joins TRBV6-5 and TRBJ1-2; D is uncertain. The CDR3 has 16 amino acids. CDR1 is MNHEY, CDR2 SVGAGI, per germline. V was cut by 0 bases and J by 2 bases, with 13 bases left in between. CDR3 DNA: TGTGCCAGCAGTTACTCCTCAAGCCATGGGAACTATGGCTACACCTTC. Amino acid sequence: CASSYSSSHGNYGYTF.